Ten or more counts support the clone carrying this T cell receptor (beta chain). The antigen is undetermined. The read gets to within 3 residues of the CDR3 end, and the germline J gene fills in the rest. This CDR3 spans 15 amino acids. CDR1 and CDR2 (germline): SNHLY, FYNNEI. Trimming stripped 6 bases from V and 5 bases from J, with 19 bases between. The source of the sample is a study of T cell clonality in common variable immunodeficiency. Study observations and caveats: Patient heterogeneity in the CVID cohort limited correlations between repertoire features and clinical complications.

Here immunoSEQ multiplex PCR was the method, and the copy in TCRdb shows in-frame clones only, minus some. In total the sample includes 51,000 or so clones, none of them seen once. The rearrangement links TRBV2 to TRBJ2-5, with D possibly TRBD2 on 6 matching bases. The sample comprised peripheral blood mononuclear cells. This TCR was sampled from a person aged 18-70 years in good health. This CDR3 reads CASRDLAGRGETQYF. CDR3 DNA (partial): TGTGCCAGCAGGGACTTGGCCGGGAGAGGGGAGACC. Based on the CDR3 plus reference TRBV2 and TRBJ2-5, the full variable domain is EPEVTQTPSHQVTQMGQEVILRCVPISNHLYFYWYRQILGQKVEFLVSFYNNEISEKSEIFDDQFSVERPDGSNFTLKIRSTKLEDSAMYFCASRDLAGRGETQYFGPGTRLLVL.